The TCR beta chain under discussion was sequenced for a study of blood T cells in healthy people across ages. Study conclusions and caveats: Long-lived donors exceeded aged donors in naive CD4+ cells and diversity.

Primed by a sample-barcoded 5' primer and a J-beta primer mix, a second PCR proceeded for 7 to 11 cycles. All cDNA molecules were each tagged by a template-switch adaptor with 12 random nucleotides. Each CDR3 protein gets one entry after TCRdb re-called the 5' RACE reads with MiXCR. The data show about 800,000 distinct CDR3 sequences, with approximately 25% seen just once and 3% to 4.5% held by the top ten. Trimming left V 7 bases short and J 8 bases short, with 20 bases between. CDR3 length: 14 residues. Germline CDR1 MNHEY, CDR2 SVGAGI. There are a few counts of this clonotype. The antigen is undetermined. This sample was also put to use in a study of T cells of mothers and their children.

Sequenced sample: blood. This TCR came from a boy between 10 and 17 years old in good health. This sequence joins TRBV6-5 and TRBJ1-2; possibly TRBD1 for D (5 bases). CDR3 loop: CASTLGGLSIGYTF. For the CDR3, the DNA is TGTGCCAGCACCCTCGGGGGTCTGAGTATAGGCTACACCTTC.